This TCR beta chain was profiled in a study of CD8 T cells in Susac syndrome. Random hexamers were used to reverse transcribe roughly 0.5 to 1 ug of RNA. By means of immunoSEQ multiplex PCR, TCR beta CDR3 spanning 54 Vbeta and 13 Jbeta underwent amplification. One entry per CDR3 protein results from TCRdb running MiXCR on the immunoSEQ multiplex PCR reads. The sample contains 160,000 or so distinct CDR3 sequences, about 95% of which appear only once. Germline V gene lookup returns CDR1 SGHAT and CDR2 FQNNGV. Trimming cost V 0 bases and J 6 bases; bases outside gene matches: 9. The CDR3 totals 16 residues.

Sequenced sample: CD8+ T cells from PBMCs. This chain links TRBV11-2 with TRBJ1-2, with 8 bases lining up with TRBD1. The TCR was taken from a human donor with multiple sclerosis. This CDR3 reads CASSLEAGGVENGYTF. CDR3 bases: TGTGCCAGCAGCTTAGAAGCAGGGGGCGTAGAGAATGGCTACACCTTC.